The 29 T cell receptor beta chains given below trace back to one sample, sequenced in a study of blood T cell repertoires in COVID-19. TCRdb keeps only in-frame clones here, not all; method: immunoSEQ multiplex PCR. The sample lists approximately 290,000 clones, around 91% occurring once. Sequencing used PBMCs or T cells enriched from blood (not recorded which). The receptors shown here come from a young woman with acute COVID-19.

This chain uses TRBV7-8 with TRBJ2-7, with 8 bases fitting TRBD1. Germline-derived CDR1 and CDR2 are SGHVS and FQNEAQ. The CDR3 has 15 amino acids. V lost 2 bases and J lost 5; bases outside the gene matches: 8. The chain's CDR3 is CASSLWQGALNEQYF. The CDR3 nucleotides are TGTGCCAGCAGCTTATGGCAGGGGGCTTTGAACGAGCAGTACTTC.

The chain recombines TRBV18 with TRBJ1-1; possible D gene TRBD1, 5 bases. Germline CDR1 reads KGHSH; CDR2 reads LQKENI. This CDR3 is 14 amino acids long. V was trimmed by 3 bases and J by 4 bases, leaving 12 bases between them. CDR3 loop: CASSPMGRGTEAFF. CDR3 DNA: TGTGCCAGCTCACCTATGGGGCGGGGCACTGAAGCTTTCTTT.

The chain uses TRBV5-5 and TRBJ1-4; 10 bases match TRBD1. The CDR3 extends over 15 amino acids. The ends lost 0 bases at V and 8 bases at J; junction bases unmatched: 4. The germline gives CDR1 SGHKS, CDR2 YYEKEE (reference sequence). The CDR3: CASSLEGQGREKLFF. CDR3 nucleotides: TGTGCCAGCAGCTTGGAGGGACAGGGGCGAGAAAAACTGTTTTTT.

The J gene is TRBJ2-1, the V gene TRBV5-8, with 9 positions matching TRBD1. CDR1 and CDR2 (germline): SGHTS, YDEGEE. The CDR3 runs to 15 residues. V lost 4 bases to trimming and J lost 4 bases; unmatched junction nucleotides: 6. The CDR3, as DNA: TGTGCCAGCAGCCTGGGACAGGGCGGATACAATGAGCAGTTCTTC. It translates to CASSLGQGGYNEQFF.

V and J are TRBV11-2 and TRBJ1-2, with a possible D match to TRBD1 (6 bases). Trimming cost V 5 bases and J 8 bases, with 33 bases left between them. From germline, CDR1 is SGHAT and CDR2 FQNNGV. The CDR3 length is 19 residues. CDR3 sequence reads: CASSGLPAPDPGQVRGYTF. The DNA of the CDR3 is TGTGCCAGCAGCGGACTCCCCGCACCTGACCCGGGACAAGTCAGGGGCTACACCTTC.

V gene TRBV9 combines with J gene TRBJ1-1; 11 nucleotides line up with TRBD1. The length of the CDR3 is 16 residues. Per the germline V gene, CDR1 is SGDLS and CDR2 is YYNGEE. V lost 4 bases, J lost 1 base, and 6 bases stayed unmatched. The CDR3 is CASSSGQGAGNTEAFF. The CDR3 nucleotides read TGTGCCAGCAGCTCCGGACAGGGGGCAGGGAACACTGAAGCTTTCTTT.

V gene TRBV28 combines with J gene TRBJ2-2; 8 positions match TRBD2. CDR3 length: 15 residues. V lost 6 bases, J lost 4 bases, and 7 bases stayed unmatched. Germline V gene sequence: CDR1 MDHEN, CDR2 SYDVKM. The CDR3 DNA reads TGTGCCAGCAGCCGGGGGGGTCCGGTCACCGGGGAGCTGTTTTTT. It specifies CASSRGGPVTGELFF.

The J gene is TRBJ1-5, the V gene TRBV5-6; D is ambiguous. This CDR3 region has 12 residues. Trimming cost V 0 bases and J 6 bases, with 4 bases left between them. Germline loops: CDR1 SGHDT, CDR2 YYEEEE. Here the CDR3 DNA reads TGTGCCAGCAGCTTGGCGGGTCAGCCCCAGCATTTT. This gives the protein CASSLAGQPQHF.

V and J are TRBV27 and TRBJ2-7; the match to TRBD2 covers 10 bases. The CDR3 runs to 10 residues. Germline assignment: CDR1 MNHEY and CDR2 SMNVEV (reference sequence). The CDR3 bases are TGTGCCAGCAAGACTAGCGGGTCCTGGGTC. Translated, it gives CASKTSGSWV.

The V gene is TRBV7-3, the J gene TRBJ2-2; D might be TRBD2 (6 bases). The germline V and J ends were trimmed by 2 bases and 6 bases, with 13 bases remaining between them. Germline V gene data show CDR1 as SGHTA and CDR2 as FQGTGA. CDR3 length equals 15 residues. CDR3: CASSLAGRRAGELFF. CDR3 in DNA: TGTGCCAGCAGCTTAGCGGGGCGAAGGGCCGGGGAGCTGTTTTTT.

This clone was seen just once. The V gene is TRBV28, the J gene TRBJ1-1; D is ambiguous. Germline V gene data show CDR1 as MDHEN and CDR2 as SYDVKM. The CDR3 runs to 14 residues. Trimming removed 2 bases at V and 1 base at J, with 8 bases between. CDR3 amino acids: CASSLSIRNTEAFF. The CDR3 nucleotides are TGTGCCAGCAGTTTAAGCATCCGGAACACTGAAGCTTTCTTT.

The chain carries TRBV5-1 and TRBJ2-7; TRBD2 matches 13 bases. Trimming at V came to 0 bases and at J to 5 bases, leaving 20 bases not matched to a gene. The CDR3 contains 21 residues. In germline, CDR1 is SGHRS, CDR2 YFSETQ. The CDR3 is CASSLEERGAATSGRQNEQYF. Here the CDR3 DNA reads TGCGCCAGCAGCTTGGAGGAGCGGGGGGCGGCGACTAGCGGGAGGCAAAACGAGCAGTACTTC.

The chain combines TRBV2 with TRBJ1-6, with a weak D call TRBD1 (5 bases). Trimming pared 5 bases from V and 7 bases from J, leaving 21 bases between. This CDR3 spans 17 amino acids. Germline lookup yields CDR1 SNHLY and CDR2 FYNNEI. CDR3 in DNA: TGTGCCAGCAGTAGCCGACAGTCGCTCCATGGGAATTCACCCCTCCACTTT. As protein: CASSSRQSLHGNSPLHF.

The chain recombines TRBV6-5 with TRBJ1-6; D possibly corresponds to TRBD1 (6 bases). The V and J ends lost 7 bases and 9 bases respectively, with 13 bases between them. Germline values: CDR1 MNHEY, CDR2 SVGAGI. This CDR3 comprises 13 residues. CDR3 sequence: CASTRGAFSPLHF. The CDR3, as DNA: TGTGCCAGCACGCGGGGGGCTTTTTCACCCCTCCACTTT.

The chain carries TRBV30 and TRBJ1-1; D perhaps matches TRBD1 (5 bases). Germline CDR1 GTSNPN, CDR2 SVGIG (reference sequence). This CDR3 is 14 amino acids long. The ends were cut back, 0 bases at V and 3 bases at J, with 11 bases in the middle. This chain's CDR3 is CAWSVGQGYTEAFF. The CDR3 region has the DNA TGTGCCTGGAGTGTGGGCCAGGGATACACTGAAGCTTTCTTT.

The chain employs TRBV25-1 and TRBJ2-7; D is perhaps TRBD2 (6 bases). Germline V gene sequence: CDR1 MGHDK, CDR2 SYGVNS. The CDR3 runs to 14 residues. V shed 2 bases and J shed 2 bases, with 10 bases lying between them. The chain's CDR3 is CASSETGEPYEQYF. The CDR3, as DNA: TGTGCCAGCAGTGAAACGGGGGAGCCCTACGAGCAGTACTTC.

V usage is TRBV6-5 and J usage is TRBJ1-6; the D gene is possibly TRBD1 (6 bases). Germline V gene lookup returns CDR1 MNHEY and CDR2 SVGAGI. CDR3 length: 16 amino acids. V shed 0 bases and J shed 3 bases, with 9 bases lying between them. The CDR3 DNA is TGTGCCAGCAGTTACTCCGGACAGTACTATAATTCACCCCTCCACTTT. Encoded protein: CASSYSGQYYNSPLHF.

A note on this clone: The sample carries other DNA sequences with the same CDR3. This chain connects TRBV3-1 (or the pseudogene TRBV3-2) to TRBJ1-3; D is unresolved. With 1 base removed from V and 0 bases from J, the gap between germline ends came to 4 bases. CDR1 and CDR2 from the germline V gene are LGHDT and YNNKEL (reference sequence). This CDR3 has 14 amino acids. The DNA of the CDR3 is TGTGCCAGCAGCCAAGTTAACTCTGGAAACACCATATATTTT. Translated, it gives CASSQVNSGNTIYF.

This chain links TRBV5-1 with TRBJ2-1; D is possibly TRBD1 (5 bases). The ends were cut back, 5 bases at V and 2 bases at J, with 11 bases in the middle. The CDR3 runs 14 residues. Germline V CDR1 and CDR2: SGHRS, YFSETQ. CDR3 amino acids: CASSGHLTYNEQFF. CDR3 sequence (DNA): TGCGCCAGCAGTGGACACCTGACCTACAATGAGCAGTTCTTC.

The rearrangement links TRBV28 to TRBJ1-2, with D perhaps matching TRBD1 (5 bases). Germline values: CDR1 MDHEN, CDR2 SYDVKM. The CDR3 sequence is 13 residues long. The V end was cut by 11 bases, the J end by 0 bases, with 13 bases between. The CDR3 region is CASGQGPNYGYTF. The CDR3 nucleotides are TGTGCCTCCGGGCAGGGTCCTAACTATGGCTACACCTTC.

The V call is TRBV28, the J call TRBJ1-2; the match to TRBD1 covers 12 bases. Germline CDR1 is MDHEN and CDR2 is SYDVKM. CDR3 size: 17 residues. The ends lost 6 bases at V and 2 bases at J; junction bases unmatched: 10. This chain's CDR3 is CASRRDRGRSSNYGYTF. CDR3 coding DNA: TGTGCCAGCAGACGGGACAGGGGGCGCTCGTCAAACTATGGCTACACCTTC.

V and J are TRBV11-3 and TRBJ2-1; 10 bases align to TRBD2. With V trimmed by 5 bases and J by 9 bases, 13 bases remained unmatched. Germline-derived CDR1 and CDR2 are SGHNT and YENEEA. This CDR3 region has 16 residues. The CDR3 is CASSPGLAVDGSEQFF. The CDR3 nucleotides read TGTGCCAGCAGCCCCGGACTAGCGGTGGACGGGAGTGAGCAGTTCTTC.

This clone came up once. The chain is built from TRBV7-2 and TRBJ2-5; 7 bases line up with TRBD1. V was clipped by 3 bases and J by 4 bases; unmatched bases: 11. This CDR3 contains 16 residues. Looked up from germline, CDR1 is SGHTA and CDR2 is FQGNSA. The CDR3 spells CASSFLPQGDGETQYF. CDR3 nucleotide sequence: TGTGCCAGCAGCTTCCTTCCGCAGGGGGACGGAGAGACCCAGTACTTC.

Regarding this clone: Germline is not matched at one junction end, which may reflect a read error. The J gene is TRBJ2-1, the V gene TRBV11-3; 9 bases agree with TRBD2. CDR3 length equals 15 residues. Germline values: CDR1 SGHNT, CDR2 YENEEA. Written as DNA, the CDR3 is TGTGCCAGCAGCTTAAATCAAGCGGGAGGCCCGGCGAAGGTCTTC. Translation: CASSLNQAGGPAKVF. Full variable domain (rest looked up from reference TRBV11-3 and TRBJ2-1): EAGVVQSPRYKIIEKKQPVAFWCNPISGHNTLYWYLQNLGQGPELLIRYENEEAVDDSQLPKDRFSAERLKGVDSTLKIQPAELGDSAVYLCASSLNQAGGPAKVFGPGTRLTVL.

The CDR3 is CASSRDYAETQYF. CDR3 in DNA: TGTGCCAGCAGCCGGGACTATGCGGAGACCCAGTACTTC. V usage is TRBV12-3 or TRBV12-4 and J usage is TRBJ2-5; TRBD2 matches at 7 bases. Trimming removed 6 bases from V and 5 bases from J; junction bases left unmatched: 6. The CDR3 length is 13 residues.

The chain uses TRBV27 and TRBJ1-5, with D tentatively TRBD1 (5 bases). This CDR3 contains 16 residues. Germline lookup yields CDR1 MNHEY and CDR2 SMNVEV (reference sequence). V lost 7 bases, J lost 7 bases, and 23 bases lay in between. The CDR3 protein is CASTSSGSGGLQPQHF. The CDR3 bases are TGTGCCAGCACGTCATCAGGGTCCGGGGGACTCCAGCCCCAGCATTTT.

This chain links TRBV4-2 with TRBJ2-2, with TRBD2 matching over 9 bases. Germline values: CDR1 LGHNA, CDR2 YNFKEQ. V was pared by 0 bases and J by 7 bases, with 6 bases of the junction left unmatched. This CDR3 contains 16 residues. CDR3 sequence (DNA): TGTGCCAGCAGCCAAGATCTCGAGCGGGAGGTCGGGGAGCTGTTTTTT. Translated: CASSQDLEREVGELFF.

Regarding this clone: Different DNA sequences within this sample yield the same CDR3. This chain links TRBV19 with TRBJ1-1, with 7 bases that match TRBD1. The CDR3 loop spans 14 amino acids. V was pared by 5 bases and J by 4 bases, with 7 bases of the junction left unmatched. The V gene's germline CDR1 is LNHDA and CDR2 SQIVND (reference sequence). This CDR3 reads CASSPRQGSTEAFF. The CDR3 DNA reads TGTGCCAGTAGTCCCAGACAGGGTTCCACTGAAGCTTTCTTT.

V usage is TRBV6-5 and J usage is TRBJ1-1, with 7 bases matching TRBD1. Germline V CDR1 and CDR2: MNHEY, SVGAGI. Trimming cost V 0 bases and J 5 bases; bases outside gene matches: 3. The CDR3 is 14 residues long. The CDR3 sequence is CASSYSPRGTEAFF. The CDR3 nucleotides are TGTGCCAGCAGTTACTCCCCCAGGGGGACTGAAGCTTTCTTT.